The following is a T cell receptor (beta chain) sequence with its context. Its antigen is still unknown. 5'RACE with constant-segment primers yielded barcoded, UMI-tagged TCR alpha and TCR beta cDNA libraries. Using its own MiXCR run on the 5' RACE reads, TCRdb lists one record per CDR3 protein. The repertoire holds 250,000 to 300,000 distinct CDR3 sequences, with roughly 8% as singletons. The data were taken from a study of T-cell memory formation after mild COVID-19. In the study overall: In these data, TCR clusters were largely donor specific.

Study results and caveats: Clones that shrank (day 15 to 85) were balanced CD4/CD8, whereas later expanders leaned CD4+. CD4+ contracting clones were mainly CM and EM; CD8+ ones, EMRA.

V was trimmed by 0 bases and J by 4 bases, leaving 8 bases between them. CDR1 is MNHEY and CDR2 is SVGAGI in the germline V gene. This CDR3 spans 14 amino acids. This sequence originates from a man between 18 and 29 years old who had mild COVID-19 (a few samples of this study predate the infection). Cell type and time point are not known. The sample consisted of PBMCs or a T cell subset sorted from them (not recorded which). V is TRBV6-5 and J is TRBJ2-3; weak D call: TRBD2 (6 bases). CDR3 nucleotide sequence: TGTGCCAGCAGTTACTCGCGGGGCGCAGATACGCAGTATTTT. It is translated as CASSYSRGADTQYF.